The 5 T cell receptor beta chains below were found in one sample sequenced in a study of shared clonotypes between healthy human individuals. The assay was immunoSEQ multiplex PCR, and TCRdb's table has in-frame clones only and misses some. The top ten hold about 0.11% of the sample, which has more than 500,000 clones, roughly 95% seen once. CD45RO-negative, CCR7-selected cells formed the naive CD8 fraction, which excluded terminally differentiated effector memory CD45RA+ cells. The sample consisted of naive CD8+ T cells sorted from blood. Receptors originate from a woman in her 30s in good health.

This chain connects TRBV30 to TRBJ2-7; either TRBD1 or TRBD2 may fit D (6 bases each). The CDR3 consists of 14 residues. Germline V gene data show CDR1 as GTSNPN and CDR2 as SVGIG (reference sequence). V was shortened by 4 bases and J by 2 bases, with 15 bases between the two germline ends. This chain's CDR3 is CAWTKLGGPYEQYF. For the CDR3, the DNA is TGTGCCTGGACGAAGCTGGGGGGCCCCTACGAGCAGTACTTC.

The chain carries TRBV27 and TRBJ2-7; 10 bases align to TRBD2. With V trimmed by 2 bases and J by 1 base, 2 bases remained unmatched. The CDR3 sequence is 15 residues long. Germline values: CDR1 MNHEY, CDR2 SMNVEV (reference sequence). The CDR3 nucleotides read TGTGCCAGCAGTTTAGGAGCGGGAGGGTCCTACGAGCAGTACTTC. Translation gives CASSLGAGGSYEQYF.

The chain recombines TRBV7-9 with TRBJ1-2; 9 positions match TRBD1. The ends lost 0 bases at V and 6 bases at J; junction bases unmatched: 8. The CDR3 runs to 16 residues. The V gene's germline CDR1 is SEHNR and CDR2 FQNEAQ (reference sequence). The DNA for the CDR3 is TGTGCCAGCAGCTTAGCGGACAGGGGCCTTCCAGATGGCTACACCTTC. It encodes CASSLADRGLPDGYTF.

This chain joins TRBV5-5 and TRBJ2-7; D is unresolved. The germline CDR1 and CDR2 sequences are SGHKS and YYEKEE (reference sequence). This CDR3 spans 12 amino acids. Trimming removed 5 bases from V and 1 base from J, with 7 bases in between. This CDR3 reads CASRSTSYEQYF. The DNA for the CDR3 is TGTGCCAGCAGATCAACTTCCTACGAGCAGTACTTC.

The chain carries TRBV29-1 and TRBJ1-2; no definite D call. V was pared by 2 bases and J by 4 bases, with 5 bases between. In germline, CDR1 is SQVTM, CDR2 ANQGSEA. CDR3 length: 11 amino acids. This CDR3 is CSVETFYGYTF. The DNA for the CDR3 is TGCAGCGTTGAAACCTTCTATGGCTACACCTTC.